The rows below give T cell receptor beta chains drawn from one sample of a study of T cells in Graves' hyperthyroidism and ophthalmopathy. In TCRdb, the multiplex PCR reads were re-called with MiXCR into one record per CDR3 protein. The table includes hundreds of thousands of distinct CDR3 sequences, around 15% detected once. Sequenced input: blood. The receptors here all came from a woman aged 50 to 60 with Graves' ophthalmopathy. Each CDR3 is given with its conserved first and last residue. D genes are given only for firm matches. A row's size may be missing; if present it is once, few, many or a size class.

d_gene | j_gene | abundance | v_gene | CDR3nt | CDR3aa
TRBD2 | TRBJ2-1 | many | TRBV28 | TGTGCCAGCAGCCGGACTAGCGGGCAGTACAATGAGCAGTTCTTC | CASSRTSGQYNEQFF
NA | TRBJ2-1 | many | TRBV5-1 | TGCGCCAGCAGCCCGGCGGGGGCGGCTGAGCAGTTCTTC | CASSPAGAAEQFF
TRBD2 | TRBJ2-3 | many | TRBV12-3/TRBV12-4 | TGTGCCAGCAGTCTACTAGCGGGAGCCGCAGATACGCAGTATTTT | CASSLLAGAADTQYF
NA | TRBJ1-1 | NA | TRBV2 | NA | CASTNQTSMYLCASSLRYTEAFF
NA | TRBJ1-1 | few | TRBV27 | TGTGCCAGCAGTCGTGGGTATGGGAACACTGAAGCTTTCTTT | CASSRGYGNTEAFF
TRBD2 | TRBJ2-1 | many | TRBV29-1 | TGCAGCGTTGAAGGGGGGGGTCTACTAGCGGACGACAATGAGCAGTTCTTC | CSVEGGGLLADDNEQFF
TRBD2 | TRBJ2-5 | many | TRBV29-1 | TGCAGTACCCGAACGGGACTAGCAGTGGAGACCCAGTACTTC | CSTRTGLAVETQYF
TRBD2 | TRBJ2-1 | many | TRBV20-1 | TGCAGTGCCCCACTCCTAGCGGGAGGGCTCTACAATGAGCAGTTCTTC | CSAPLLAGGLYNEQFF
TRBD2 | TRBJ2-3 | many | TRBV7-9 | TGTGCCAGCAGCTCTCCGGGACTAGCGGACCCCCATCAAGATACGCAGTATTTT | CASSSPGLADPHQDTQYF
TRBD2 | TRBJ2-1 | NA | TRBV6-1 | TGTGCCAGCAGTAAACGCCTAGCGGGAGGTGGGAATGAGCAGTTCTTC | CASSKRLAGGGNEQFF
TRBD1 | TRBJ2-7 | NA | TRBV13 | TGTGCCAGCAGCTTCCGGACAGGGGCCCTTAGCTCCTACGAGCAGTACTTC | CASSFRTGALSSYEQYF
TRBD1 | TRBJ2-7 | many | TRBV3-1 | TGTGCCAGCAGCCAAGAAGAAATGGCAGGGGGCGTCTACGAGCAGTACTTC | CASSQEEMAGGVYEQYF
TRBD1 | TRBJ2-1 | NA | TRBV29-1 | TGCAGCGTTGAGGGCCAGGGGGCGGAGGATGAGCAGTTCTTC | CSVEGQGAEDEQFF
NA | TRBJ1-5 | few | TRBV19 | TGTGCCAGTAGTATTGTCGTCGGGAGTTATGACAATCAGCCCCAGCATTTT | CASSIVVGSYDNQPQHF
NA | TRBJ2-5 | many | TRBV6-1 | TGTGCCAGCGGACGCGTAGACGGGGCCCAAGAGACCCAGTACTTC | CASGRVDGAQETQYF
NA | TRBJ1-1 | NA | TRBV28 | TGTGCCAGCAGTACAGCACACACTGGAGCTTTCTTT | CASSTAHTGAFF
NA | TRBJ1-1 | few | TRBV19 | TGTGCCAGTAGTATAAGAGCAGGGGCCCCGAACACTGAAGCTTTCTTT | CASSIRAGAPNTEAFF
NA | TRBJ2-3 | many | TRBV5-8 | TGTGCCAGCAGCTTGCGAAGGCTAGGACTAACGACAGATACGCAGTATTTT | CASSLRRLGLTTDTQYF
TRBD2 | TRBJ2-5 | few | TRBV19 | TGTGCCAGTACCGGGACTAGCGGGAGCCGAGGAGAGACCCAGTACTTC | CASTGTSGSRGETQYF
NA | TRBJ2-4 | NA | TRBV19 | TGTGCCAGTAGAGCCGGGGCCCCGTTCGGGAGCAGTGTCGGAAACATTCAGTACTTC | CASRAGAPFGSSVGNIQYF
NA | TRBJ2-3 | many | TRBV15 | TGTGCCACCAGCAGAGATTTTGGTAAACCGAACAGCGGGTGGAACACAGATACGCAGTATTTT | CATSRDFGKPNSGWNTDTQYF
TRBD1 | TRBJ2-7 | once | TRBV12-3/TRBV12-4 | TGTGCCAGCAGCTTAGGACAGGAGTACGAGCAGTACTTC | CASSLGQEYEQYF
NA | TRBJ2-1 | NA | TRBV15 | TGTGCCACCAGCAGAGATGAGAGAACAGCCTACAATGAGCAGTTCTTC | CATSRDERTAYNEQFF
TRBD2 | TRBJ2-7 | many | TRBV11-3 | TGTGCCAGCAGCTTAGGGGCTAGCGGGACCAACGAGCAGTACTTC | CASSLGASGTNEQYF
NA | TRBJ2-2 | NA | TRBV29-1 | TGCAGCGTTGAATCTAGGGTGAACACCGGGGAGCTGTTTTTT | CSVESRVNTGELFF
TRBD1 | TRBJ1-4 | many | TRBV28 | TGTGCCAGCAGTGGCAGACAGGGCTGGTTGGAAAAACTGTTTTTT | CASSGRQGWLEKLFF
NA | TRBJ2-3 | many | TRBV11-2 | TGTGCCAGCAGCTGGAATCTAGTCATAACAGATACGCAGTATTTT | CASSWNLVITDTQYF
NA | TRBJ2-6 | many | TRBV6-2/TRBV6-3 | TGTGCCAGCAGTTCCAGGGTACTGGGGGCCAACGTCCTGACTTTC | CASSSRVLGANVLTF
NA | TRBJ1-4 | many | TRBV28 | TGTGCCAGCAGGGTGCAGAGGCCTATGAGGGAAAAACTGTTTTTT | CASRVQRPMREKLFF
NA | TRBJ1-1 | few | TRBV9 | TGTGCCAGCAGCGCATACCGGGCCTCGAACACTGAAGCTTTCTTT | CASSAYRASNTEAFF
TRBD1 | TRBJ1-6 | many | TRBV5-1 | TGCGCCAGCAGCGGCGGGACAGCGACTTCACCCCTCCACTTT | CASSGGTATSPLHF
TRBD1 | TRBJ1-1 | few | TRBV6-1 | TGTGCCAGCAGTGGAGACAGGGTGGGGTACACTGAAGCTTTCTTT | CASSGDRVGYTEAFF
TRBD2 | TRBJ2-7 | NA | TRBV12-3/TRBV12-4 | TGTGCCAGCAGTTTCTTGACTAGCGGATCCTACGAGCAGTACTTC | CASSFLTSGSYEQYF
NA | TRBJ2-3 | many | TRBV11-2 | TGTGCCAGCAGCCCAACAGCCCCAGATACGCAGTATTTT | CASSPTAPDTQYF
TRBD1 | TRBJ1-2 | many | TRBV27 | TGTGCCAGCAGTTCCGGACAGGGGGTATTTAACTATGGCTACACCTTC | CASSSGQGVFNYGYTF